The 26 T cell receptor beta chains reported below all come from one sample, sequenced in a study of post-analysis software for immune sequencing data. Notes on the study in general: Four to six TRBV segments were significantly more frequent in patients than in controls. TRBV5-6, TRBV5-1 and TRBV20-1 were among these segments.

These receptors are not linked to any known antigen. Libraries were made from TCR beta cDNA, and they carried unique molecular identifiers. Each CDR3 protein gets one entry after TCRdb re-called the PCR reads with MiXCR. The sample has 150,000 to 200,000 distinct CDR3 sequences, 30% seen once. The source material was blood. These receptors all come from a girl aged 10 to 17 with multiple sclerosis.

The V call is TRBV5-1, the J call TRBJ2-7; tentative D call: TRBD1 (6 bases). This CDR3 has 16 amino acids. The V end lost 3 bases, the J end lost 7 bases, and 23 bases lay between the germline ends. Germline V lookup: CDR1 SGHRS, CDR2 YFSETQ. CDR3 loop: CASSYPTGIGVNEQYF. The CDR3 DNA reads TGCGCCAGCAGCTACCCCACAGGGATAGGGGTCAATGAGCAGTACTTC. Based on the CDR3 plus reference TRBV5-1 and TRBJ2-7, the full variable domain is KAGVTQTPRYLIKTRGQQVTLSCSPISGHRSVSWYQQTPGQGLQFLFEYFSETQRNKGNFPGRFSGRQFSNSRSEMNVSTLELGDSALYLCASSYPTGIGVNEQYFGPGTRLTVT.

The sample holds a few counts of this clonotype. The chain combines TRBV7-9 with TRBJ2-1, with a tentative D call TRBD1 (6 bases). V was shortened by 5 bases and J by 5 bases, with 13 bases between the two germline ends. The CDR3 contains 14 residues. Per the germline V gene, CDR1 is SEHNR and CDR2 is FQNEAQ (reference sequence). As DNA, the CDR3 is TGTGCCAGCAGCCCCAGTGGACAGCACAATGAGCAGTTCTTC. Protein product: CASSPSGQHNEQFF.

At least ten counts were recorded for this clonotype. The chain joins TRBV4-1 to TRBJ2-7; the match to TRBD2 covers 12 bases. The CDR3 extends over 17 amino acids. The junction had 8 bases not matched to a gene; V was cut back by 3 bases and J by 2 bases. Per germline, CDR1 MGHRA and CDR2 YSYEKL. The CDR3 loop reads CASSQLAGGLETYEQYF. In nucleotides, the CDR3 is TGCGCCAGCAGCCAGCTAGCGGGAGGGTTAGAGACCTACGAGCAGTACTTC.

The V call is TRBV30, the J call TRBJ2-1, with TRBD1 matching 7 bases. The V gene's germline CDR1 is GTSNPN and CDR2 SVGIG (reference sequence). The trim removed 0 bases at V and 4 bases at J, leaving 6 bases unmatched. The CDR3 is 15 amino acids. The CDR3 region is CAWSVRAQGYNEQFF. The CDR3 DNA is TGTGCCTGGAGTGTAAGGGCACAGGGGTACAATGAGCAGTTCTTC.

Points on this clonotype: One end of the junction fails to match germline, which may point to a read error. In DNA, the CDR3 is TGCGCCAGCAGCTCGTATGAAAACTATGGCCACACCTTC. This codes for CASSSYENYGHTF. The chain carries TRBV5-1 and TRBJ1-2; no definite D call. CDR1 and CDR2 (germline): SGHRS, YFSETQ. This CDR3 region has 13 residues.

This clonotype was observed a few times. The genes are TRBV9 and TRBJ2-7; no definite D call. The germline V gene has CDR1 SGDLS and CDR2 YYNGEE. The CDR3 consists of 14 residues. Trimming cost V 2 bases and J 2 bases, with 11 bases left between them. The CDR3 region has the DNA TGTGCCAGCAGCGTTGGAACAACACCCTACGAGCAGTACTTC. It yields the protein CASSVGTTPYEQYF.

This clonotype was detected many times. The chain links TRBV10-3 to TRBJ2-5, with D hard to call. V was shortened by 2 bases and J by 1 base, with 2 bases between the two germline ends. This CDR3 contains 12 residues. Germline assignment: CDR1 ENHRY and CDR2 SYGVKD. Here the CDR3 reads CAISEGQETQYF. CDR3 DNA sequence: TGTGCCATCAGTGAGGGCCAAGAGACCCAGTACTTC.

This chain connects TRBV29-1 to TRBJ2-3, with 8 bases that match TRBD1. Losses at the gene ends were 4 bases for V and 1 base for J; bases not matched to a gene: 7. Germline V gives CDR1 SQVTM, CDR2 ANQGSEA. This CDR3 is 15 amino acids long. The CDR3 bases are TGCAGCGTTGGCAAGGGGGGACAGGGCACAGATACGCAGTATTTT. Its translation: CSVGKGGQGTDTQYF.

This clonotype was counted ten times or more. This rearrangement joins TRBV15 to TRBJ2-1; 7 bases are shared with TRBD2. Germline V CDR1 and CDR2: LNHNV, YYDKDF (reference sequence). There are 17 residues in the CDR3. Trimming at V came to 3 bases and at J to 0 bases, leaving 8 bases not matched to a gene. The CDR3 is CATSRIGGSASYNEQFF. CDR3 sequence (DNA): TGTGCCACCAGCAGGATCGGGGGGTCCGCCTCCTACAATGAGCAGTTCTTC.

The V call is TRBV20-1, the J call TRBJ1-1, with D possibly TRBD1 on 5 matching bases. The CDR3 extends over 15 amino acids. V was trimmed by 3 bases and J by 4 bases, leaving 18 bases between them. Germline V CDR1 and CDR2: DFQATT, SNEGSKA (reference sequence). CDR3 coding DNA: TGCAGTGCTAGTCGGTCAGGGTCGTCGTTCACTGAAGCTTTCTTT. Translation gives CSASRSGSSFTEAFF.

This clonotype showed up just a few times. The rearrangement links TRBV20-1 to TRBJ2-2; D is uncertain. Germline assignment: CDR1 DFQATT and CDR2 SNEGSKA (reference sequence). V was pared by 0 bases and J by 3 bases, with 11 bases between. There are 15 residues in the CDR3. The CDR3 DNA reads TGCAGTGCTAGAGAATCAACGGCCGACACCGGGGAGCTGTTTTTT. Protein: CSARESTADTGELFF.

This clonotype was detected a few times. The V and J genes are TRBV20-1 and TRBJ2-1; possible D gene TRBD2, 6 bases. The CDR3 has 14 residues. V was clipped by 3 bases and J by 4 bases, with 13 bases between them. Germline values: CDR1 DFQATT, CDR2 SNEGSKA (reference sequence). In nucleotides, the CDR3 is TGCAGTGCTAGGGCCGGGGGAGGATACAATGAGCAGTTCTTC. Translating gives CSARAGGGYNEQFF.

Comment on this clonotype: A much larger clone sits a single nucleotide away, making a read error possible. J is TRBJ2-5 and V is TRBV11-2, with D possibly being TRBD1 (5 bases). Per germline, CDR1 SGHAT and CDR2 FQNNGV. The CDR3 spans 17 residues. The V and J ends lost 4 bases and 11 bases respectively, with 29 bases between them. The CDR3 nucleotides read TGTGCCAGCAGCTGGATGGCAGGGTTTCAGGGTCCGCTCAAGCAGTACTTC. Protein sequence: CASSWMAGFQGPLKQYF.

The CDR3 DNA reads as TGTGCCAGCCGACTAGCGGGGAGTGATACGCAGTATTTT. Its protein is CASRLAGSDTQYF. V and J are TRBV9 and TRBJ2-3, with 11 bases aligning to TRBD2. This CDR3 has 13 residues. Germline CDR1 SGDLS, CDR2 YYNGEE. Trimming took 7 bases from V and 6 from J; bases not matched to a gene: 4.

At least ten counts were recorded for this clonotype. The V call is TRBV4-1, the J call TRBJ2-7; no clear D. Germline V gene data show CDR1 as MGHRA and CDR2 as YSYEKL. The CDR3 length is 16 residues. Trimming took 1 base from V and 0 from J, leaving 13 bases between them. CDR3 sequence: CASSQASGRSSYEQYF. As DNA, the CDR3 is TGCGCCAGCAGCCAAGCATCCGGGCGGAGCTCCTACGAGCAGTACTTC.

A remark on this clonotype: A much larger clonotype is one base distant, so this may be a read error. DNA for the CDR3: TGCAGTGCCAGTAGGGATCCACTGACTGGGGCCAACGTCCTGACTTTC. This translates into CSASRDPLTGANVLTF. The V gene is TRBV20-1, the J gene TRBJ2-6, with D uncertain. Trimming removed 6 bases from V and 2 bases from J, with 17 bases in between. Germline loops: CDR1 DFQATT, CDR2 SNEGSKA (reference sequence). The CDR3 has 16 amino acids.

A note on this clonotype: This could be a read error, since a much larger clone is one nucleotide away. This sequence joins TRBV20-1 and TRBJ2-7; 14 positions agree with TRBD2. The CDR3 runs 16 residues. CDR1 is DFQATT and CDR2 is SNEGSKA in the germline V gene (reference sequence). Trimming at V came to 3 bases and at J to 3 bases, leaving 7 bases not matched to a gene. The CDR3 nucleotides are TGCAGTGCTAGGGGACTAGCGGGAGAGCGGGACTACGAGCAGTACTTC. Translation gives CSARGLAGERDYEQYF.

The chain joins TRBV12-3 or TRBV12-4 to TRBJ1-5; 7 bases are shared with TRBD1. The J call may be wrong; the DNA end is better matched by TRBJ2-3. This CDR3 region has 15 residues. The CDR3 loop is CASSSSGQLNQPQYF. The CDR3 nucleotides read TGTGCCAGCAGTTCGTCGGGACAGCTAAATCAGCCCCAGTATTTT.

This clonotype occurred many times. The rearrangement joins TRBV3-1 to TRBJ1-2; D uncertain. The CDR3 is 13 residues long. Looked up from germline, CDR1 is LGHDT and CDR2 is YNNKEL (reference sequence). Trimming took off 4 bases at V and 6 bases at J, with 12 bases between the two ends. The CDR3 loop reads CASSRRRIDGYTF. CDR3 in DNA: TGTGCCAGCAGCCGACGACGGATTGATGGCTACACCTTC.

The CDR3 reads CSASTAGGGNTGELFF. The CDR3 DNA reads TGCAGTGCTAGTACGGCGGGAGGGGGTAACACCGGGGAGCTGTTTTTT. The rearrangement joins TRBV20-1 to TRBJ2-2, with 9 bases fitting TRBD2. The CDR3 extends over 16 amino acids. J gave up 2 bases and V 3 bases, and 7 bases lay outside the gene matches. Per germline, CDR1 DFQATT and CDR2 SNEGSKA (reference sequence).

This clonotype was detected ten times or more. This chain links TRBV21-1 with TRBJ2-7; the listed D gene, TRBD2, was not tested against the DNA. TRBV21-1 corresponds to a pseudogene. The CDR3 is 15 residues long. CDR3 residues: CASSKAALGGDEQYF. CDR3 bases: TGTGCCAGCAGCAAAGCGGCGTTGGGAGGGGACGAGCAGTACTTC.

V and J are TRBV30 and TRBJ1-1, with a weak D call TRBD1 (6 bases). CDR1 is GTSNPN, CDR2 SVGIG, per germline (reference sequence). The germline V and J ends were trimmed by 0 bases and 7 bases, with 12 bases remaining between them. The CDR3 is 13 residues long. CDR3 protein: CAWSVMGRGEAFF. The CDR3 DNA reads TGTGCCTGGAGTGTAATGGGCAGGGGTGAAGCTTTCTTT.

The chain is built from TRBV3-1 and TRBJ1-2, with TRBD1 matching over 7 bases. Trimming at V came to 5 bases and at J to 1 base, leaving 4 bases not matched to a gene. Germline V gene lookup returns CDR1 LGHDT and CDR2 YNNKEL (reference sequence). The CDR3 spans 14 residues. This CDR3 reads CASSSRDSNYGYTF. The DNA for the CDR3 is TGTGCCAGCAGCTCCCGGGACAGTAACTATGGCTACACCTTC.

This clonotype was seen ten or more times. The CDR3 is CASSTDGESPLHF. CDR3 DNA sequence: TGTGCCAGCAGCACGGATGGGGAATCACCCCTCCACTTT. This chain uses TRBV3-1 with TRBJ1-6, with no clear D. Trimming pared 5 bases from V and 10 bases from J, leaving 12 bases between. This CDR3 has 13 amino acids. Germline V lookup: CDR1 LGHDT, CDR2 YNNKEL (reference sequence). The whole variable domain, remainder taken from reference TRBV3-1 and TRBJ1-6, is DTAVSQTPKYLVTQMGNDKSIKCEQNLGHDTMYWYKQDSKKFLKIMFSYNNKELIINETVPNRFSPKSPDKAHLNLHINSLELGDSAVYFCASSTDGESPLHFGNGTRLTVT.

This clonotype was counted at least ten times. The chain combines TRBV5-1 with TRBJ2-3; 11 bases fit TRBD1. The CDR3 is made up of 16 amino acids. The V segment lost 0 bases and the J segment 6 bases; nucleotides outside the gene matches: 6. From germline, CDR1 is SGHRS and CDR2 YFSETQ. CDR3 region: CASSLGTGQGADTQYF. As DNA, the CDR3 is TGCGCCAGCAGCTTGGGAACCGGACAGGGGGCGGATACGCAGTATTTT.

The chain employs TRBV6-2 or TRBV6-3 and TRBJ1-1, with 7 positions matching TRBD1. The CDR3 is made up of 16 amino acids. In germline, CDR1 is MNHEY, CDR2 SVGEGT. J gave up 5 bases and V 6 bases, and 15 bases lay outside the gene matches. The CDR3 protein is CASSSRAYRGRTEAFF. The CDR3 bases are TGTGCCAGCAGCTCCCGGGCGTACAGGGGCCGAACTGAAGCTTTCTTT.